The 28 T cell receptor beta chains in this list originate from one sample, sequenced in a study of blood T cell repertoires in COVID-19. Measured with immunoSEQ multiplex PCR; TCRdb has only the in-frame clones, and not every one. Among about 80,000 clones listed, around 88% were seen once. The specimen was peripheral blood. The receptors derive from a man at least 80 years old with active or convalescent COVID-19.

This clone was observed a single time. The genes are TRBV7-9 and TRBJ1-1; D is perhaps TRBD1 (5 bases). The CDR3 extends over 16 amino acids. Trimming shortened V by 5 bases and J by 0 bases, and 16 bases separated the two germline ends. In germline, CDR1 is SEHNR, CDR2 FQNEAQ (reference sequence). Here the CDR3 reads CASSPNLQGMNTEAFF. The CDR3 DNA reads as TGTGCCAGCAGCCCAAATCTCCAGGGTATGAACACTGAAGCTTTCTTT.

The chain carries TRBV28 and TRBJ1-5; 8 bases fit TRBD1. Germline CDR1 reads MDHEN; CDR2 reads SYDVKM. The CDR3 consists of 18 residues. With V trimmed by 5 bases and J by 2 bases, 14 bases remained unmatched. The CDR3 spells CASSPGTGQISGNQPQHF. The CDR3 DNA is TGTGCCAGCAGTCCTGGGACAGGCCAAATAAGTGGCAATCAGCCCCAGCATTTT.

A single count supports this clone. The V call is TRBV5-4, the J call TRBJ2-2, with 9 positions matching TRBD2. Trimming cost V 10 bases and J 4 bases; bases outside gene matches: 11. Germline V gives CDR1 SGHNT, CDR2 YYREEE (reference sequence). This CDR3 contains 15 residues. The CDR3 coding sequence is TGTGCCGTTCATGCGCGGGGGGGCGGCACCGGGGAGCTGTTTTTT. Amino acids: CAVHARGGGTGELFF.

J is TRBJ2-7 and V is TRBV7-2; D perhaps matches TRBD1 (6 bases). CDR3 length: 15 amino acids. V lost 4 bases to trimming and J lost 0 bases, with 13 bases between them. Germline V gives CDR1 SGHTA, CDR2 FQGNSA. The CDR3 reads CASSYDRSRSYEQYF. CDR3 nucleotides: TGTGCCAGCAGCTACGACAGGAGTCGCTCCTACGAGCAGTACTTC.

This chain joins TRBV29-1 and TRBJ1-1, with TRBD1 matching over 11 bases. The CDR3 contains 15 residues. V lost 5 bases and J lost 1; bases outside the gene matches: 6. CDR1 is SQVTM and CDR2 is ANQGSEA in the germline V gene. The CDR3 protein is CSVRDRGSGNTEAFF. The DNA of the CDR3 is TGCAGCGTTAGGGACAGGGGGAGTGGGAACACTGAAGCTTTCTTT. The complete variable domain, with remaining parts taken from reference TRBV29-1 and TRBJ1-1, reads SAVISQKPSRDICQRGTSLTIQCQVDSQVTMMFWYRQQPGQSLTLIATANQGSEATYESGFVIDKFPISRPNLTFSTLTVSNMSPEDSSIYLCSVRDRGSGNTEAFFGQGTRLTVV.

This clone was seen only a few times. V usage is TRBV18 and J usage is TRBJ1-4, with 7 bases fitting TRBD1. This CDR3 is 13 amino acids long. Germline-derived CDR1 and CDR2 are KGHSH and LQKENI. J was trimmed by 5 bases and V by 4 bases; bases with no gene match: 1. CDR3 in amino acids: CASSQGANEKLFF. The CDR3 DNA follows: TGTGCCAGCTCACAGGGGGCCAATGAAAAACTGTTTTTT.

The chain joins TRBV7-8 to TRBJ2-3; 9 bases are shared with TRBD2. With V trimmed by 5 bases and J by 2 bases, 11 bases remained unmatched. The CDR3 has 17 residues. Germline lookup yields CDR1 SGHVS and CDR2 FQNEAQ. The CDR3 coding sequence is TGTGCCAGCAGCAGCCTAAGGACTAGCGTTTTCACAGATACGCAGTATTTT. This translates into CASSSLRTSVFTDTQYF. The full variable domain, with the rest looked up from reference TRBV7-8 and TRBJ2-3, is GAGVSQSPRYKVAKRGQDVALRCDPISGHVSLFWYQQALGQGPEFLTYFQNEAQLDKSGLPSDRFFAERPEGSVSTLKIQRTQQEDSAVYLCASSSLRTSVFTDTQYFGPGTRLTVL.

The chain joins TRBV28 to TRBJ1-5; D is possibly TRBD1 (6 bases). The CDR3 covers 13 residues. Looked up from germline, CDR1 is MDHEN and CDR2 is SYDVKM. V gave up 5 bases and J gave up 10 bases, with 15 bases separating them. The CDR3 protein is CASSPDRRGPQHF. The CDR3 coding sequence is TGTGCCAGCAGTCCTGACAGGAGAGGTCCCCAGCATTTT.

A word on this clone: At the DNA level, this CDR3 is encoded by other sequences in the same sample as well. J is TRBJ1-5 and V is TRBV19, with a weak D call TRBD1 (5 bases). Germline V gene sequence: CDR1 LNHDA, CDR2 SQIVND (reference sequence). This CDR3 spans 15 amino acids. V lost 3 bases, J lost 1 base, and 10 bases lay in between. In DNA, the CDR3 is TGTGCCAGTAGTATTGGGGGAGGAAGCAATCAGCCCCAGCATTTT. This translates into CASSIGGGSNQPQHF.

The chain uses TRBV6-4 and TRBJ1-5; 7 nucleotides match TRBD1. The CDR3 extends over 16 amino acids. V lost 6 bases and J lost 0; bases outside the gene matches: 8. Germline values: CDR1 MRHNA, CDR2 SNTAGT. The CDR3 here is CASSGQERYSNQPQHF. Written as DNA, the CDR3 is TGTGCCAGCAGCGGACAGGAGCGTTATAGCAATCAGCCCCAGCATTTT.

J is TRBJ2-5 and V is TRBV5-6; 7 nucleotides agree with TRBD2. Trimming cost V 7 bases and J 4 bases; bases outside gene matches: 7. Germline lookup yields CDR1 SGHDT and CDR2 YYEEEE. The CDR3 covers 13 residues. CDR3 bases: TGTGCCAGCGACCGGGGGGTAGGAGAGACCCAGTACTTC. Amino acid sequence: CASDRGVGETQYF.

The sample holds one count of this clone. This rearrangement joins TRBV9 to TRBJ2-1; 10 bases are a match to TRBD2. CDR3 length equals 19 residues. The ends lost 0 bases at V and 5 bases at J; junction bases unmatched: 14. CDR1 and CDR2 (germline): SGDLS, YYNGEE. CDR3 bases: TGTGCCAGCAGCGTAGCTGTGGCTAGCGGGAGTCTAGGTCACAATGAGCAGTTCTTC. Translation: CASSVAVASGSLGHNEQFF.

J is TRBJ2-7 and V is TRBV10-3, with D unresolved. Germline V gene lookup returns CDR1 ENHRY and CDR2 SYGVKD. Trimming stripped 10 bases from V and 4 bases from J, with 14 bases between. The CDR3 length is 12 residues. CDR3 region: CATGSVAYEQYF. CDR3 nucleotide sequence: TGTGCCACCGGGTCAGTCGCATACGAGCAGTACTTC.

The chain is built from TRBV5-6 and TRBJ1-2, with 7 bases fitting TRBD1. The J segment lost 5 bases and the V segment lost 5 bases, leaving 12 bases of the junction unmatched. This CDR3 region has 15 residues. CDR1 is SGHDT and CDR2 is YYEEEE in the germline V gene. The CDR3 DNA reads TGTGCCAGCAGTCCCGGACGGGGCAGGGGGTATGGCTACACCTTC. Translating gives CASSPGRGRGYGYTF.

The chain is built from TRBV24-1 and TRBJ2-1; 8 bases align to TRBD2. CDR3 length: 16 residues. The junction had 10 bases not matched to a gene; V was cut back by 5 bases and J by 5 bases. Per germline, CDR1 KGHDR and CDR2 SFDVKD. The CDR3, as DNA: TGTGCCACCAGTGCCCTCACTAGCGGAGGGAACAATGAGCAGTTCTTC. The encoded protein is CATSALTSGGNNEQFF.

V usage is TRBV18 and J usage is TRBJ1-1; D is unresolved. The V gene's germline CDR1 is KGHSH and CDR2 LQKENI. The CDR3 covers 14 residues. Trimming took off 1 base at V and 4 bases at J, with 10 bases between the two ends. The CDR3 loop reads CASSPRGGRTEAFF. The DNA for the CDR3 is TGTGCCAGCTCACCACGGGGAGGTCGCACTGAAGCTTTCTTT.

CDR3: CASSQDQRGGNQPQHF. The CDR3 coding sequence is TGCGCCAGCAGCCAAGATCAACGAGGGGGTAATCAGCCCCAGCATTTT. V gene TRBV4-1 combines with J gene TRBJ1-5; tentative D call: TRBD1 (6 bases). Trimming stripped 0 bases from V and 4 bases from J, with 13 bases between. The CDR3 loop spans 16 amino acids. Germline V gives CDR1 MGHRA, CDR2 YSYEKL.

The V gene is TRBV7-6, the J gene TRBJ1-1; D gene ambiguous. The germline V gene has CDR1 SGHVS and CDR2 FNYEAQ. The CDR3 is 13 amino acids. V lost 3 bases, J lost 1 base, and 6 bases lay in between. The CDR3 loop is CASSFGGNTEAFF. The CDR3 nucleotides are TGTGCCAGCAGCTTTGGAGGGAACACTGAAGCTTTCTTT.

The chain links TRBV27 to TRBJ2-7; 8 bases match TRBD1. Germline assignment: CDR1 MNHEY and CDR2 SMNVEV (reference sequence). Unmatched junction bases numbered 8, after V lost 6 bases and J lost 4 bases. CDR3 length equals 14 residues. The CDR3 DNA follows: TGTGCCAGCAGCGGGGGCAGGGGGCTTTACGAGCAGTACTTC. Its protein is CASSGGRGLYEQYF.

The CDR3 protein is CASRRPGEGNEQFF. The CDR3 DNA sequence: TGTGCCAGCAGACGTCCGGGGGAGGGTAATGAGCAGTTCTTC. The rearrangement uses TRBV6-5 and TRBJ2-1, with 7 bases identical to TRBD2. The CDR3 has 14 amino acids. Trimming cost V 6 bases and J 7 bases; bases outside gene matches: 9. Germline-derived CDR1 and CDR2 are MNHEY and SVGAGI.

The CDR3 DNA follows: TGTGCCACCAGCAGAGATCTCCGGGGAGGTATCGAGCAGTACTTC. It translates to CATSRDLRGGIEQYF. The J gene is TRBJ2-7, the V gene TRBV15, with D possibly being TRBD2 (6 bases). This CDR3 spans 15 amino acids. Germline V lookup: CDR1 LNHNV, CDR2 YYDKDF (reference sequence). V was shortened by 0 bases and J by 6 bases, with 15 bases between the two germline ends.

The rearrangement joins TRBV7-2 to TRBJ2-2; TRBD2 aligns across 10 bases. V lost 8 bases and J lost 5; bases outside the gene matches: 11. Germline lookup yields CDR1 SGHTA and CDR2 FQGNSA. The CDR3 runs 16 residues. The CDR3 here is CASRWARTSGTGELFF. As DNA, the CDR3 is TGTGCCAGCCGCTGGGCCCGGACTAGCGGAACCGGGGAGCTGTTTTTT. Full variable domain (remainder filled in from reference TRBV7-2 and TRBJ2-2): GAGVSQSPSNKVTEKGKDVELRCDPISGHTALYWYRQSLGQGLEFLIYFQGNSAPDKSGLPSDRFSAERTGGSVSTLTIQRTQQEDSAVYLCASRWARTSGTGELFFGEGSRLTVL.

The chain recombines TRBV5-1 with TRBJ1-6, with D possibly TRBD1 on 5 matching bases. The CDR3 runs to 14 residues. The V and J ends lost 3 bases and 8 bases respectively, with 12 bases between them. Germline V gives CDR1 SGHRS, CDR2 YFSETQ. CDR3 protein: CASSSQGYDSPLHF. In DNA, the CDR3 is TGCGCCAGCAGCTCCCAGGGTTACGATTCACCCCTCCACTTT.

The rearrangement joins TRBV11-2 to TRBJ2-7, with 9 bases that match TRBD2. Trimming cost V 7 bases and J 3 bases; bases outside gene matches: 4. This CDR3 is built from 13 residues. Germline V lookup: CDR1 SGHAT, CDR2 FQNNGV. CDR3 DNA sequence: TGTGCCAGCAACCTGCGGGGGGGCTACGAGCAGTACTTC. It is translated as CASNLRGGYEQYF.

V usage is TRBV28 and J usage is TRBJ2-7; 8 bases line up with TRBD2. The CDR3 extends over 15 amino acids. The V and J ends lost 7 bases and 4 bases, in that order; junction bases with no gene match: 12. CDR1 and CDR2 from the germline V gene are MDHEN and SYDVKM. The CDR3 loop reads CASTLGGGSPYEQYF. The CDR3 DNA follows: TGTGCCAGCACCCTCGGGGGGGGTTCTCCTTACGAGCAGTACTTC.

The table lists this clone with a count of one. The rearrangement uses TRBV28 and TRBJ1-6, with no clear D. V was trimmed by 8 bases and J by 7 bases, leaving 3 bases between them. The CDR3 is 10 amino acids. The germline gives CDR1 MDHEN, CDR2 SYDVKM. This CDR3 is CASGNSPLHF. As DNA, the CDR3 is TGTGCCAGCGGCAATTCACCCCTCCACTTT. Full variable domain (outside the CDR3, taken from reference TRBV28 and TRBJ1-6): DVKVTQSSRYLVKRTGEKVFLECVQDMDHENMFWYRQDPGLGLRLIYFSYDVKMKEKGDIPEGYSVSREKKERFSLILESASTNQTSMYLCASGNSPLHFGNGTRLTVT.

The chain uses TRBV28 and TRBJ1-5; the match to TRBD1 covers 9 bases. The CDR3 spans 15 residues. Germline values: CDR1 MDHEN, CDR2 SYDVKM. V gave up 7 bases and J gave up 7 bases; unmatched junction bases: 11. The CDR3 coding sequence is TGTGCCAGCACTCAAGGGACAGGGCGCCACCAGCCCCAGCATTTT. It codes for CASTQGTGRHQPQHF.

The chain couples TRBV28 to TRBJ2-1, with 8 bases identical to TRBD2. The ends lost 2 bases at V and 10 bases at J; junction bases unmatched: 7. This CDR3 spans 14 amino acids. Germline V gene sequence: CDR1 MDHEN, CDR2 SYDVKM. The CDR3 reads CASSLALTSEEQFF. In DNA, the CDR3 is TGTGCCAGCAGTTTAGCCTTGACTAGCGAGGAGCAGTTCTTC.